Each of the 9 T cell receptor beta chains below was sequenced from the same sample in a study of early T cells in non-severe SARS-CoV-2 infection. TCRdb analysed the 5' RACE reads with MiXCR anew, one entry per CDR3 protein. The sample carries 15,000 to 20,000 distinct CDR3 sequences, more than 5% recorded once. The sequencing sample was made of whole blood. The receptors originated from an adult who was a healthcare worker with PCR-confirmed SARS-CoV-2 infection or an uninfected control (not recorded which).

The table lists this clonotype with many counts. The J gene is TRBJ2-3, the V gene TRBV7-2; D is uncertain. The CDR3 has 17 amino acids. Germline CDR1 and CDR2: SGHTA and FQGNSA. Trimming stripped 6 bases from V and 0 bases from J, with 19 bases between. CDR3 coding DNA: TGTGCCAGCAGACCCCATCCCTCTGTGTTTAGCACAGATACGCAGTATTTT. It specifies CASRPHPSVFSTDTQYF.

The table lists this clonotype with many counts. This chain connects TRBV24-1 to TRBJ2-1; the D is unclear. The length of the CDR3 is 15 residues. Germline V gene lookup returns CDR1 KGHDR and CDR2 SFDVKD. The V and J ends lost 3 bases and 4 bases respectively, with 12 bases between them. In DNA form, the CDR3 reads TGTGCCACCAGTGATCCGGATAGCAGATACAATGAGCAGTTCTTC. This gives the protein CATSDPDSRYNEQFF.

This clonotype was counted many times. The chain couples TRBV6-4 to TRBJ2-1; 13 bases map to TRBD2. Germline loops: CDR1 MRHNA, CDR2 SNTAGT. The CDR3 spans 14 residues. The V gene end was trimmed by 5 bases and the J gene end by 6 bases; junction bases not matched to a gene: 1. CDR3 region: CASSRTSGSNEQFF. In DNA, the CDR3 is TGTGCCAGCAGTCGGACTAGCGGGAGCAATGAGCAGTTCTTC.

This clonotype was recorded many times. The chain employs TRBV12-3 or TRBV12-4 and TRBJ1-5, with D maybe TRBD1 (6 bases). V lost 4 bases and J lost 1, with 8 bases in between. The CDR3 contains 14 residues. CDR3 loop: CASSYRVSNQPQHF. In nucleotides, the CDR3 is TGTGCCAGCAGTTACAGGGTGAGCAATCAGCCCCAGCATTTT.

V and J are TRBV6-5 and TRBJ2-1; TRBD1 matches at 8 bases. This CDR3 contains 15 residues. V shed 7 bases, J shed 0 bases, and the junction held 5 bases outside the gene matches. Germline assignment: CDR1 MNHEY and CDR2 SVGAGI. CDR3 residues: CASTWTGSSYNEQFF. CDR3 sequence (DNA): TGTGCCAGCACCTGGACAGGGTCCTCCTACAATGAGCAGTTCTTC.

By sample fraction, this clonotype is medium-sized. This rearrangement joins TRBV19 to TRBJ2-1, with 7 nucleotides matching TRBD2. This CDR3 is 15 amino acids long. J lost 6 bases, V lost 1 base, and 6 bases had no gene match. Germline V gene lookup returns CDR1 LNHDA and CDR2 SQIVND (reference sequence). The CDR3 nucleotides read TGTGCCAGTAGTATAGGAAGGGCTAGCGGCAATGAGCAGTTCTTC. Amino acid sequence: CASSIGRASGNEQFF.

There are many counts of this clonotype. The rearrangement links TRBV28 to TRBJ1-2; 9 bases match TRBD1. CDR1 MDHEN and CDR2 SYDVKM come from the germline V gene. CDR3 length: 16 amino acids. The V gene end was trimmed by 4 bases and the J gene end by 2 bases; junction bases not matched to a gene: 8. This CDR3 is CASSSPPGQGNYGYTF. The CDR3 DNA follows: TGTGCCAGCAGTTCCCCACCGGGACAGGGAAACTATGGCTACACCTTC.

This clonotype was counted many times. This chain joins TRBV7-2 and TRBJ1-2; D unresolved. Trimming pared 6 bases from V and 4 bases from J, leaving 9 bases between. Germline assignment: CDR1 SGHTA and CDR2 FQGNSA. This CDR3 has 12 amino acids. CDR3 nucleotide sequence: TGTGCCAGCAGGCCTTTGGGCTATGGCTACACCTTC. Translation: CASRPLGYGYTF. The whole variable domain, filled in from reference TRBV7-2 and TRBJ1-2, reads GAGVSQSPSNKVTEKGKDVELRCDPISGHTALYWYRQSLGQGLEFLIYFQGNSAPDKSGLPSDRFSAERTGGSVSTLTIQRTQQEDSAVYLCASRPLGYGYTFGSGTRLTVV.

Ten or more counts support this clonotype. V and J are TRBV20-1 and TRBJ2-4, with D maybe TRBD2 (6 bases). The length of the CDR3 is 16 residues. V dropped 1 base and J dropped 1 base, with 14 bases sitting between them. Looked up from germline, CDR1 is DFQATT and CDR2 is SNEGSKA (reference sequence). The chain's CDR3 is CSARAPVEGAKNIQYF. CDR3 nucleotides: TGCAGTGCTAGAGCCCCGGTGGAGGGGGCCAAAAACATTCAGTACTTC.